This TCR beta chain appears in the sequencing data of a study of CXCR3-negative and CXCR3-positive naive CD8 T cells. General study findings and limits: When CXCR3-positive naive cells were set against CXCR3-negative naive cells, the former had more hydrophobic TRB CDR3s. In both naive subsets diversity was comparably high, whereas memory CD8+ cells showed much lower diversity.

CD45RO-CCR7+CD27+CD95- cells counted as naive CD8+ T cells. On this clonotype: Its specificity is unknown.

Through 5' RACE with UMI labels, the TRB cDNA libraries were prepared. TCRdb reworked the 5' RACE reads into one entry per CDR3 protein, no DNA. The specimen's table records around 63,000 distinct CDR3 sequences. Germline V lookup: CDR1 LGHNA, CDR2 YSLEER. The CDR3 is made up of 14 amino acids. Sequencing used naive CXCR3+ CD8+ T cells from blood. Subset specified: CD45RO-CCR7+CD27+CD95- naive CD8+ T cells expressing CXCR3 (TNR3+). This sequence originates from a human donor in good health. Some clones in this sample may be carry-over from other donors' samples. The genes are TRBV4-3 and TRBJ2-7. The CDR3 reads CASSQDRLDYEQYF.